This T cell receptor beta chain was sequenced for a study of shared T cell receptors in the human thymus. Only in-frame clones appear in the TCRdb table, and some are missing; sequencing was by immunoSEQ multiplex PCR. Here the sample spans around 730,000 clones, approximately 85% being singletons. Trimming took 3 bases from V and 7 from J; bases not matched to a gene: 6. This CDR3 has 16 residues. Germline CDR1 is MGHDK and CDR2 is SYGVNS. These data were also reused for a study on human thymus T cells. That study reports: The authors found apparently biased V and J gene usage in thymic and blood repertoires. Related studies found that unrelated individuals share highly overlapping thymic repertoires.

This chain uses TRBV25-1 with TRBJ2-2, with 12 bases identical to TRBD2. The sequenced material came from thymocytes. The TCR comes from a girl under two years old with a congenital heart defect. The CDR3 is CASSELAGGRHGELFF. CDR3 nucleotide sequence: TGTGCCAGCAGTGAGCTAGCGGGGGGGCGTCACGGGGAGCTGTTTTTT.